This TCR beta chain was sequenced in a study of PD-1 blockade in classical Hodgkin lymphoma (TCRdb year 2020). About the investigation overall: Nivolumab dosing was 3 mg/kg intravenously every 2 weeks, continuing until either disease progression or unacceptable toxicity. The study used TCR beta sequencing and CyTOF to define a peripheral blood immune signature of response to PD-1 blockade in classical Hodgkin lymphoma. Overall study results and their limits: The study was limited to a single clinical trial cohort, and causes of repertoire differences, possibly disease activity or prior therapy, remained undefined. Trial patients with a complete response had baseline diversity similar to that of newly diagnosed patients, while partial responders and progressors had significantly lower diversity. Baseline TCR diversity was reported to be lower in newly diagnosed patients than in healthy donors and to be lower still in relapsed/refractory patients. Lower diversity was observed in patients in whom nivolumab was started less than 1 year after ASCT, and these patients were excluded from later analyses so that confounding by immune reconstitution would be avoided. By C4D1, a significant rise was seen in CD4+ TCR diversity but not in CD8+ TCR diversity (p=0.0027 vs p=0.16), and the rise was most apparent among complete responders (p=0.02).

The time point label, read with the paper, signifies: cycle 1 day 1 (C1D1), immediately before nivolumab initiation. Relapse after autologous stem cell transplantation had occurred in all trial patients, and cohorts A, B and C were distinguished by prior brentuximab vedotin exposure. A Miltenyi CD4+ T cell isolation kit was used for magnetic negative selection to purify CD4+ T cells from thawed PBMCs. A total of over 55 patients with relapsed/refractory classical Hodgkin lymphoma made up the trial cohort, and each patient's best overall response was complete response, partial response or progressive disease. Single-agent nivolumab was administered to trial patients in the multi-cohort phase II CheckMate 205 trial. Best overall response was determined by an independent review committee according to the 2007 International Working Group response criteria. Trial PBMCs were obtained immediately prior to nivolumab initiation (C1D1) and on therapy at cycle 2 day 1 and cycle 4 day 1. Peripheral blood was collected in 8 mL Vacutainer Cell Preparation Tubes, from which PBMCs were isolated by centrifugation and then cryopreserved. Purified CD4+ and CD8+ fractions were generated only in cases for which an additional PBMC sample was available. On LS columns in a quadroMACS separator, the magnetically labelled cells were depleted, and the flow-through was collected as the purified fraction.

Genomic DNA was isolated using the Qiagen DNeasy kit from unsorted PBMCs as well as from negatively selected CD4+ and CD8+ fractions. TCR beta CDR3 regions were amplified by immunoSEQ multiplex PCR using primers annealing to V and J segments. A synthetic immune receptor repertoire was used to minimize amplification bias, and remaining bias was computationally removed after sequencing. The original methods were these. Custom Python scripts were used to quantify repertoire diversity as the Shannon entropy index. The unsorted, CD4+ and CD8+ repertoires were each analyzed separately, with the exception of combined analyses, where CD4+ and CD8+ sequences were merged in silico. Clonal expansion was defined as at least a 2-fold frequency increase after treatment relative to C1D1, with a pseudocount of 0.5 for undetected baseline clones. Clones with 0 or 1 copy at C1D1 were defined as singleton clones, while clones with 2 or more copies were defined as non-singleton clones. By matching protein sequences in sorted samples from the same patient, clones expanded in unsorted samples were annotated as CD4+, CD8+ or unknown. Wilcoxon tests on paired samples were used to test changes in diversity from C1D1 to C4D1. What TCRdb holds here is the immuneACCESS table cut down to in-frame rearrangements. Part of the clones is not present; checked against another copy, under half of the missing clones reflect an unresolved V gene, and the others are unexplained. V and J calls and clone size are as listed in that table; D and trimming were resolved from the DNA. Recorded for this sample are about 35,000 clones; around 90% of them occurred a single time. The ten largest clones take up around 0.21% of the sample.

As for this clone: The antigen this receptor binds is unknown. No much larger clone exists at a distance of one base, and base qualities are not known.

The source was CD4+ T cells from blood, collected at baseline. The TCR sequence derives from a human donor with classical Hodgkin lymphoma.

CDR3 protein: CASSLYLGQPHIYEQYF. The sequenced DNA is TGTGCCAGCAGTTTATACCTCGGACAGCCTCATATTTACGAGCAGTACTTC. The chain uses TRBV27 and TRBJ2-7, with a tentative D gene TRBD1 over 6 matching bases. Its CDR3 holds 17 amino acids, cysteine through phenylalanine. The DNA shown is the 51-base CDR3, in frame from base 1. V and J are truncated by 1 base and 4 bases respectively, leaving an intervening sequence of 20 bases. CDR1 and CDR2 (MNHEY, SMNVEV) derive from the germline V gene (reference sequence).